The TCR beta chain described here comes from a study of cytomegalovirus exposure and HLA in healthy donors listed by TCRdb under 2017. Turning to the overall study: In an earlier analysis of 550 to 750 of the donors, 250 to 350 Gb of sequence data and 95 million to 130 million unique TCR beta sequences from roughly 180 million T cells were reported. Approximately 310 gigabases of sequencing data and tens of millions of unique TCR sequences were included in an early release covering roughly 700 HLA-typed donors. Of the roughly 430 genotyped donors, around 81% fell in the genetic ancestry cluster associated with self-reported Caucasian donors. The study aimed to test whether cataloging public T cell receptors could reveal signatures of past pathogen exposure. The study profiled the T cell repertoires of around 700 subjects by immunosequencing and related them to cytomegalovirus serostatus. Along with the approximately 600-subject first cohort, a separate validation cohort of over a hundred different subjects was used. The study combined high-throughput TCR immunosequencing, statistical association of individual TCRs with disease status, and machine learning to predict cytomegalovirus infection status. To study patterns of TCR occurrence, a later analysis re-analyzed previously published TCR beta repertoires from under 750 donors and added high-resolution HLA genotyping. Rather than drawing on any new phenotypic data, the later analysis identified candidate immune exposures from TCR beta sequences and the way those sequences occurred across donors. To decide whether each TCR beta V gene segment behaved as functional or pseudogenic, an earlier analysis of several hundred of the donors relied on high-throughput TCR beta sequencing. Donor age, sex, ethnicity and CMV serostatus were compiled alongside the repertoire data. A later genetic analysis took genome-wide SNP genotypes for 398 of the 666 donors and used that subset as a discovery cohort. Every discovery cohort repertoire had been produced on one sequencing platform. Both class I and class II loci were covered by HLA typing, at four-digit resolution. The number of typed donors differed by locus: about 629-630 for A, B, C, DRB1 and DQB1; 500 to 550 for DQA1; around 580 for DPA1; and 400 to 480 for DPB1. Five DR-DQ haplotypes were handled as single units for association and clustering because linkage in the cohort was strong. Among 398 genotyped donors of the cohort, an average of roughly 240,000 unique TCR beta nucleotide sequences were sequenced per donor, roughly 20% of them non-productive.

Library preparation employed the immunoSEQ multiplex PCR assay. A mixture of 60 forward primers for TCR Vbeta segments and 13 reverse primers for TCR Jbeta segments was used in the multiplex PCR. A multiplex PCR assay on genomic DNA amplified the CDR3 region of rearranged TCR beta genes. The amplified TCR beta libraries were sequenced on the Illumina HiSeq System as 87-base-pair reads. The study's processing was this. A later analysis counted approximately 74 million unique TCR beta chains across the 690 or so repertoires, and around 9.9 million of these chains were shared by at least two donors. A nearest-neighbor algorithm error-corrected the raw reads and collapsed the reads into unique sequences, merging closely related sequences to remove PCR and sequencing errors. CDR3 sequences were aligned to IMGT reference sequences to assign V, D and J gene segments. Each retained sequence needed at least a six-nucleotide match to both a V gene segment and a J gene segment. A rearrangement was called productive if the CDR3 had no stop codons and remained in frame with V and J, and every other rearrangement was called non-productive. Following IMGT convention, CDR3 was defined as the stretch from the second conserved V-encoded cysteine to the conserved J-encoded phenylalanine. The earlier analysis of 587 of the donors excluded any sequence lacking an unambiguous match to a single V gene segment. In an earlier analysis of more than 500 of the donors, a V segment was called functional when productive rearrangements were above 56.7%, and segregating when the standard deviation between donors exceeded 5%. A statistical classification framework was built for diagnosing cytomegalovirus status from the catalog of TCR beta chain sequences. V and J gene assignment, in a later analysis, came from comparing TCR nucleotide sequences with IMGT/GENE-DB human TR gene sequences. The TCRdist pipeline was used in a later analysis to assign CDR3 sequences and most-parsimonious VDJ recombination scenarios. In a later analysis, each TCR beta chain was defined by its CDR3 amino acid sequence together with its V-gene family, and reads lacking a unique V-gene family were excluded. To address suspected cross-contamination and a sequencing artifact, a later analysis removed 450 to 700 highly shared, low-generation-probability nucleotide sequences. A later analysis calculated a clonal expansion index for each public chain from normalized within-repertoire ranks of inferred template counts. A later analysis computed generation probabilities with a VDJ recombination model fitted to out-of-frame rearrangements, and checked the results against IGoR. In a later analysis, TCR-TCR, TCR-HLA and TCR-CMV co-occurrence was scored with hypergeometric tests, and a repertoire-size bias correction was applied to TCR pairs. False discovery rates were estimated in a later analysis by permuting HLA or CMV assignments 20 times. In a later analysis, co-occurring TCRs were grouped with DBSCAN, and TCRdist sequence similarity was added when clustering was performed within HLA-allele-positive subsets. Repertoires with fewer than 30,000 or more than 120,000 public chains were left out of co-occurrence clustering, as were several repertoires with anomalous nucleotide sharing. TCRdb obtained this table from immuneACCESS and retained in-frame rearrangements with V and J assigned. These tables miss some clones; where compared with another copy, unresolved V genes account for less than half of the shortfall, and the remainder is unexplained. V, J and clone size are those of that table, while D and trimming were read from the DNA. The sample table contains 95,000 to 130,000 clones; only one count was recorded for 55% to 75% of them. Of the sample, around 9.7% falls within the top ten clones.

Taken from the germline V gene, the CDR1 and CDR2 loops are MNHNS and SASEGT. For this chain, trimming is 2 bases at the V end and 4 bases at the J end, and the number of junction bases without a gene match is 8. The CDR3 sequence holds 16 residues, the cysteine and phenylalanine included. The DNA shown is the 48-base CDR3, in frame from base 1. Notes on this clone: Its recognized antigen is unknown. No per-base quality is available; no much larger clone lies one base away.

The cohort comprised 550 to 700 healthy bone marrow donors. All cohort members were sampled while nominally healthy, although unrecorded immune exposures were likely present. The donor tested CMV seropositive and was one of the 289 seropositive cohort members. Every donor gave a peripheral blood sample, and the peripheral blood mononuclear cells from that sample were used for TCR beta sequencing. The Qiagen DNeasy Blood Extraction Kit was used to extract genomic DNA from the blood cell samples. Study-wide findings and limitations: The cohort was sequenced for TCR beta chains only, and without alpha or paired-chain data the features that could be detected were limited. Correlated functional status among segregating V segments might be attributable to linkage disequilibrium, but an unknown experimental factor could not be ruled out. In an earlier analysis of about 550 of the donors, most TCR beta V segments were observed in productive rearrangements about 90% or about 30% of the time, broadly matching IMGT annotations. Most TCR sequences were seen in very few donors, while some public TCRs were found in many individuals. A later analysis associated 15,000 or so TCR beta sequences with specific HLA alleles at a false discovery rate of 0.05. Because the 87-base-pair reads could not distinguish some IMGT-functional V segments, including TRBV6-2 and TRBV6-3, those segments were excluded. The presence/absence analyses assumed that sequencing depth was roughly uniform across donors, and that assumption may not be true. Immune exposure information for the cohort was limited to CMV serostatus. When HLA alleles, especially DR and DQ, strongly co-occurred, attributing TCR associations to individual alleles was difficult. Several of the top co-occurrence clusters appeared to be linked to parvovirus B19, influenza, CMV and Epstein-Barr virus, according to a later analysis. In vitro tests confirmed that a few of the cytomegalovirus-associated TCR beta chains recognize cytomegalovirus antigens. In the study, some 160 TCR beta chains were listed as associated with cytomegalovirus. According to a later analysis, TCR association rates differed among HLA loci, with DRB1 alleles showing the most associated TCRs and HLA-C alleles showing the fewest. Because some donors lacked HLA typing at each locus, the association tests relied only on the typed subset. Seventeen rarely observed V segments, including chromosome 9 orphons, were excluded from the earlier analysis of just under 600 of the donors because counts were too low. According to a later genetic analysis, donors in an Asian-associated ancestry cluster had fewer N-insertions in productive TCRs than the approximately 610-donor mean. Most CMV-associated TCR beta chains appeared to be HLA-restricted in a later analysis, and the HLA associations seemed to be driven largely by CMV exposure. Compared with equally common non-associated chains, HLA-associated TCR beta chains in a later analysis were more clonally expanded and had lower generation probabilities. The authors suggested that the approach could potentially be extended to other disease states and immunological phenotypes. The classifier was reported to diagnose cytomegalovirus status with high specificity and sensitivity in both the original cohort and the validation cohort. A further reported finding was that TCR beta sequences accurately predicted the HLA-A and HLA-B alleles for most subjects in the first cohort. An association between a missense DCLRE1C variant and V-gene and J-gene trimming of TCR beta chains was found in a later genetic analysis and replicated in an independent cohort. A group of highly shared sequence variants was considered likely to be a technical artifact of the sequencing pipeline.

Sequenced input: PBMCs. This receptor was identified in a woman aged 40 to 50 in good health and CMV-seropositive. The chain was built from TRBV6-1 and TRBJ2-1, and 7 bases in between align with TRBD1. In nucleotides, the sequence is TGTGCCAGCAGTGAATACGGGCCAGGGGGTTACAATGAGCAGTTCTTC. Its protein is CASSEYGPGGYNEQFF.